This is a list of T cell receptor beta chains from one sample in a study of blood T cell repertoires in COVID-19. Measured with immunoSEQ multiplex PCR; TCRdb has only the in-frame clones, and not every one. This table has about 140,000 clones, roughly four fifths appearing once. The specimen was peripheral blood. These receptors were taken from a woman in her forties or fifties with active or convalescent COVID-19. Each CDR3 is given with its conserved first and last residue. A D gene is named only where the DNA matches it firmly. The listing skips clone size in some rows; elsewhere it reads once, few, many or a size class.

J gene: TRBJ1-4
D gene: TRBD1
clone size: -
V gene: TRBV4-3
CDR3 protein: CASSHGQGNEKLFF
CDR3 DNA: TGCGCCAGCAGCCACGGACAGGGTAATGAAAAACTGTTTTTT

J gene: TRBJ2-6
D gene: TRBD1
clone size: few
V gene: TRBV5-8
CDR3 protein: CASSITGAGANVLTF
CDR3 DNA: TGTGCCAGCAGCATCACAGGGGCTGGGGCCAACGTCCTGACTTTC

J gene: TRBJ1-1
D gene: -
clone size: -
V gene: TRBV19
CDR3 protein: CASSLRSGTEAFF
CDR3 DNA: TGTGCCAGTAGTCTTCGATCGGGCACTGAAGCTTTCTTT

J gene: TRBJ1-1
D gene: -
clone size: -
V gene: TRBV15
CDR3 protein: CATSLPQGWITEAFF
CDR3 DNA: TGTGCCACCAGCCTCCCACAGGGTTGGATCACTGAAGCTTTCTTT

J gene: TRBJ1-1
D gene: -
clone size: -
V gene: TRBV5-1
CDR3 protein: CASSPMGGESSGTEAFF
CDR3 DNA: TGCGCCAGCAGCCCGATGGGGGGGGAATCCTCGGGCACTGAAGCTTTCTTT

J gene: TRBJ1-3
D gene: -
clone size: -
V gene: TRBV9
CDR3 protein: CASTPGGNNGNTIYF
CDR3 DNA: TGTGCCAGCACCCCTGGAGGGAATAATGGAAACACCATATATTTT

J gene: TRBJ1-2
D gene: TRBD1
clone size: -
V gene: TRBV18
CDR3 protein: CASSRDREGGGYTF
CDR3 DNA: TGTGCCAGCTCACGGGACAGGGAAGGAGGTGGCTACACCTTC

J gene: TRBJ2-1
D gene: -
clone size: -
V gene: TRBV24-1
CDR3 protein: CATSDGGQSGGNEQFF
CDR3 DNA: TGTGCCACCAGTGACGGGGGGCAGTCAGGCGGCAATGAGCAGTTCTTC

J gene: TRBJ2-1
D gene: TRBD2
clone size: -
V gene: TRBV12-3/TRBV12-4
CDR3 protein: CASRGLAVEQFF
CDR3 DNA: TGTGCCAGCAGGGGACTAGCAGTTGAGCAGTTCTTC

J gene: TRBJ2-5
D gene: TRBD2
clone size: -
V gene: TRBV19
CDR3 protein: CASSIPGLAAQETQYF
CDR3 DNA: TGTGCCAGTAGTATCCCTGGACTAGCGGCCCAAGAGACCCAGTACTTC

J gene: TRBJ2-7
D gene: -
clone size: -
V gene: TRBV10-3
CDR3 protein: CAIIVSPSTVYEQYF
CDR3 DNA: TGTGCCATCATTGTCTCTCCCAGTACCGTCTACGAGCAGTACTTC

J gene: TRBJ2-3
D gene: TRBD1
clone size: -
V gene: TRBV6-1
CDR3 protein: CASSETGQGSTDTQYF
CDR3 DNA: TGTGCCAGCAGTGAAACCGGACAGGGGAGCACAGATACGCAGTATTTT

J gene: TRBJ2-4
D gene: -
clone size: -
V gene: TRBV7-2
CDR3 protein: CASSLKGSGKNIQYF
CDR3 DNA: TGTGCCAGCAGCTTAAAGGGGTCAGGAAAAAACATTCAGTACTTC

J gene: TRBJ2-7
D gene: TRBD2
clone size: -
V gene: TRBV27
CDR3 protein: CASSSPGSGSGEQYF
CDR3 DNA: TGTGCCAGCAGCTCACCAGGTAGCGGGAGCGGCGAGCAGTACTTC

J gene: TRBJ1-2
D gene: -
clone size: -
V gene: TRBV6-2/TRBV6-3
CDR3 protein: CASSDGANYGYTF
CDR3 DNA: TGTGCCAGCAGTGACGGGGCTAACTATGGCTACACCTTC

J gene: TRBJ2-2
D gene: TRBD2
clone size: -
V gene: TRBV19
CDR3 protein: CASSTTSAWNTGELFF
CDR3 DNA: TGTGCCAGTAGTACCACTAGCGCCTGGAACACCGGGGAGCTGTTTTTT

J gene: TRBJ2-1
D gene: TRBD2
clone size: -
V gene: TRBV27
CDR3 protein: CASRYGTRGNEQFF
CDR3 DNA: TGTGCCAGCAGATATGGGACTAGGGGCAATGAGCAGTTCTTC

J gene: TRBJ2-3
D gene: -
clone size: -
V gene: TRBV21-1
CDR3 protein: CASSKGSSGGTDTQYF
CDR3 DNA: TGTGCCAGCAGCAAAGGGAGCAGCGGGGGCACAGATACGCAGTATTTT